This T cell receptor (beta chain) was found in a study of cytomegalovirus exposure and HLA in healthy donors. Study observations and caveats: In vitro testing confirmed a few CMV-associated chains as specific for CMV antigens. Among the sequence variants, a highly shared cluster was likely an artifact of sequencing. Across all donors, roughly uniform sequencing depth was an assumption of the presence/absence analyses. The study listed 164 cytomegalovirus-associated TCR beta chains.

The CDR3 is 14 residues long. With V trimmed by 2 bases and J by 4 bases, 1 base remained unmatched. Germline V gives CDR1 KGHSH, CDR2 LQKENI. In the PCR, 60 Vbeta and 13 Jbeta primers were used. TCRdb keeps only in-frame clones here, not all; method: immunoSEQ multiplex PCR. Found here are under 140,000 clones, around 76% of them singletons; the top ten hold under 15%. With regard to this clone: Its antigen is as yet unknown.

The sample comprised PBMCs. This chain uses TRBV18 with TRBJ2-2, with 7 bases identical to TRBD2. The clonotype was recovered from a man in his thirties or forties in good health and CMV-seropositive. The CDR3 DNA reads TGTGCCAGCTCACCATCGGGGGGCACCGGGGAGCTGTTTTTT. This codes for CASSPSGGTGELFF.